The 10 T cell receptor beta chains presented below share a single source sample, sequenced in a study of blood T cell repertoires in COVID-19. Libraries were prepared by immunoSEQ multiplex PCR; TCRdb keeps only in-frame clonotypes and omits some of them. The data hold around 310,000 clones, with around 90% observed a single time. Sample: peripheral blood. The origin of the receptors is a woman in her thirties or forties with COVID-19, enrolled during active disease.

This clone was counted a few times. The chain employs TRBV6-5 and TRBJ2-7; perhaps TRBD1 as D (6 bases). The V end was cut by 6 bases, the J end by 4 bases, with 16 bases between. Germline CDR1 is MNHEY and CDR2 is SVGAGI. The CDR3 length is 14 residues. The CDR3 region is CASRNPGTSYEQYF. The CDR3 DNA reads TGTGCCAGCAGAAACCCCGGGACATCATACGAGCAGTACTTC.

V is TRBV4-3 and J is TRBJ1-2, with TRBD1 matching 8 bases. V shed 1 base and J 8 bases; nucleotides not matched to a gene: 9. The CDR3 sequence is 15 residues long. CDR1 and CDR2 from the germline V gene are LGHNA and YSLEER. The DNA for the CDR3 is TGCGCCAGCAGCCAAGTTGGGGACAGGATGGACGGCTACACCTTC. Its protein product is CASSQVGDRMDGYTF.

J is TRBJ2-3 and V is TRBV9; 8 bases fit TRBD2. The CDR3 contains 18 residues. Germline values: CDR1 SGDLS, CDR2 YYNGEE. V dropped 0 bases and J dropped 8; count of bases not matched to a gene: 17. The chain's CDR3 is CASSVVGTSSPTSVTQYF. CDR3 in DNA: TGTGCCAGCAGCGTAGTTGGGACTAGTAGCCCCACAAGCGTTACGCAGTATTTT. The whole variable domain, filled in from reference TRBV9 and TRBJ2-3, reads DSGVTQTPKHLITATGQRVTLRCSPRSGDLSVYWYQQSLDQGLQFLIQYYNGEERAKGNILERFSAQQFPDLHSELNLSSLELGDSALYFCASSVVGTSSPTSVTQYFGPGTRLTVL.

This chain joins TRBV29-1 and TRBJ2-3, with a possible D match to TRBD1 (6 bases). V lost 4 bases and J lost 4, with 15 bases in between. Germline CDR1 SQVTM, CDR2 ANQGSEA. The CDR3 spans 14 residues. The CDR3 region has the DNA TGCAGCGTTGCTCACAGGGTTGGGGCAGATACGCAGTATTTT. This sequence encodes CSVAHRVGADTQYF.

CDR3: CASSLGAGQGNTEAFF. Written as DNA, the CDR3 is TGTGCCAGCAGCCTTGGGGCCGGACAGGGAAACACTGAAGCTTTCTTT. This chain links TRBV27 with TRBJ1-1; 8 bases line up with TRBD1. CDR3 length equals 16 residues. CDR1 is MNHEY, CDR2 SMNVEV, per germline (reference sequence). V shed 6 bases and J 2 bases; nucleotides not matched to a gene: 11.

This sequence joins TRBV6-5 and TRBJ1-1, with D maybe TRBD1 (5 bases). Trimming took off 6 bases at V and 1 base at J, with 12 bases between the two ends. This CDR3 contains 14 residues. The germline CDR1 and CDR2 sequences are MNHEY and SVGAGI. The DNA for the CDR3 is TGTGCCAGCAGGGGCGGGGCGGCGAACACTGAAGCTTTCTTT. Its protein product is CASRGGAANTEAFF.

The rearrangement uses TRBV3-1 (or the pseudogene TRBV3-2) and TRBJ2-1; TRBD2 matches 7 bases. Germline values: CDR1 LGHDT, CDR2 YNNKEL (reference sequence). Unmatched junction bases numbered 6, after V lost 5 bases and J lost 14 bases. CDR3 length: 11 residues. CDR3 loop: CASSAREREFF. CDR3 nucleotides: TGTGCCAGCAGCGCGCGGGAGAGAGAGTTCTTC.

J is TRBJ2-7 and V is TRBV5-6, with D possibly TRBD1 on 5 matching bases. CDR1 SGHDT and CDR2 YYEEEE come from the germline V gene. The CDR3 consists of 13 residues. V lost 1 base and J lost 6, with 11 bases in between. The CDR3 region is CASSLFRGSEQYF. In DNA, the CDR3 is TGTGCCAGCAGCTTGTTTAGGGGTTCCGAGCAGTACTTC. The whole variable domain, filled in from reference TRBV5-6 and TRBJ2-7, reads DAGVTQSPTHLIKTRGQQVTLRCSPKSGHDTVSWYQQALGQGPQFIFQYYEEEERQRGNFPDRFSGHQFPNYSSELNVNALLLGDSALYLCASSLFRGSEQYFGPGTRLTVT.

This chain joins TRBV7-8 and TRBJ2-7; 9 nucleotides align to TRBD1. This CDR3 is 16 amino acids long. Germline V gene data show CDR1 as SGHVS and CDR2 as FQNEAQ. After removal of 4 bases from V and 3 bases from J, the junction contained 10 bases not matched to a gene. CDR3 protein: CASSSRAGTGYYEQYF. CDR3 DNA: TGTGCCAGCAGCTCCCGAGCCGGGACAGGGTACTACGAGCAGTACTTC.

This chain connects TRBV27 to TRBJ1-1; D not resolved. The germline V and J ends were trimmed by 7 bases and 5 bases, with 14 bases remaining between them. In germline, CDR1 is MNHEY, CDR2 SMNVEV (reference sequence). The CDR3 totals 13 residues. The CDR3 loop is CASTRGPGTEAFF. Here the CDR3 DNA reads TGTGCCAGCACCCGAGGGCCGGGGACTGAAGCTTTCTTT.